The rows below give T cell receptor beta chains drawn from one sample of a study of cytomegalovirus exposure and HLA in healthy donors. Clones were sequenced by immunoSEQ multiplex PCR, and TCRdb holds only the in-frame ones, with some missing. The table has 60,000 to 75,000 clones, 60% to 80% seen once. The sequenced sample consisted of PBMCs. The receptors come from a woman in her thirties in good health and CMV-seropositive. CDR3s include the opening cysteine and the closing phenylalanine or tryptophan. A D gene is named only where the DNA matches it firmly. Where a row states a size, it is once, few, many or the class of an expanded clone; other rows omit it.

cdr3_length,clone_size,v_call,d_call,j_call,cdr3_aa,cdr3_nt
12,NA,TRBV28,TRBD1,TRBJ1-2,CAAGQGRRGYTF,TGTGCCGCTGGACAGGGGAGAAGAGGCTACACCTTC
13,NA,TRBV30,NA,TRBJ2-7,CAWSVSQGYEQYF,TGTGCCTGGAGTGTTTCCCAGGGCTACGAGCAGTACTTC
13,NA,TRBV7-2,TRBD1,TRBJ2-7,CASSYWGQTEQYF,TGTGCCAGCAGCTATTGGGGACAGACCGAGCAGTACTTC
13,NA,TRBV2,TRBD1,TRBJ1-1,CASRGQLNTEAFF,TGTGCCAGCAGGGGACAGTTGAACACTGAAGCTTTCTTT
13,NA,TRBV10-3,NA,TRBJ1-2,CAIRPGPNYGYTF,TGTGCCATCAGGCCCGGTCCCAACTATGGCTACACCTTC
15,NA,TRBV5-1,TRBD1,TRBJ2-5,CASSLPGQGTETQYF,TGCGCCAGCAGCCTACCGGGACAGGGGACCGAGACCCAGTACTTC
14,NA,TRBV7-2,NA,TRBJ2-7,CASSATRSVNEQYF,TGTGCCAGCAGCGCCACTAGATCCGTCAACGAGCAGTACTTC
11,few,TRBV2,NA,TRBJ1-4,CASSGREKLFF,TGTGCCAGCAGTGGCAGGGAAAAACTGTTTTTT
12,NA,TRBV21-1,NA,TRBJ1-1,CASSNYGTEAFF,TGTGCCAGCAGCAACTATGGCACTGAAGCTTTCTTT
12,NA,TRBV30,TRBD1,TRBJ2-2,CAWEGAQGELFF,TGTGCCTGGGAGGGGGCGCAGGGGGAGCTGTTTTTT
13,NA,TRBV5-8,NA,TRBJ2-5,CASSPRAAVAKYF,TGTGCCAGCAGCCCGCGAGCAGCGGTAGCCAAGTACTTC
14,NA,TRBV30,NA,TRBJ1-1,CAWRWRPENTEAFF,TGTGCCTGGAGGTGGAGGCCGGAGAACACTGAAGCTTTCTTT
13,NA,TRBV9,NA,TRBJ1-1,CASSVDSNTEAFF,TGTGCCAGCAGCGTCGACAGTAACACTGAAGCTTTCTTT
15,once,TRBV6-1,TRBD1,TRBJ2-7,CASSDQYRGRYEQYF,TGTGCCAGCAGTGATCAGTATAGGGGGCGATACGAGCAGTACTTC
16,NA,TRBV15,TRBD1,TRBJ2-2,CATSRDWTGTTGELFF,TGTGCCACCAGCAGAGATTGGACAGGGACCACCGGGGAGCTGTTTTTT
12,few,TRBV19,TRBD1,TRBJ1-1,CASRYRDSEAFF,TGTGCCAGTAGATACCGGGACAGTGAAGCTTTCTTT
13,few,TRBV5-4,NA,TRBJ2-1,CASRRDSYNEQFF,TGTGCCAGCAGACGGGACTCCTACAATGAGCAGTTCTTC
14,few,TRBV28,NA,TRBJ1-1,CAVGQGGKNTEAFF,TGTGCCGTGGGGCAGGGAGGGAAAAACACTGAAGCTTTCTTT
14,NA,TRBV6-1,TRBD1,TRBJ1-4,CATQQEGQGLKLFF,TGTGCCACCCAACAGGAGGGACAGGGGTTAAAACTGTTTTTT
11,NA,TRBV2,NA,TRBJ2-5,CASSEGQFKYF,TGTGCCAGCAGTGAAGGACAGTTTAAGTACTTC
15,NA,TRBV19,TRBD2,TRBJ2-5,CASSIGAGVEETQYF,TGTGCCAGTAGTATAGGAGCGGGAGTTGAGGAGACCCAGTACTTC
14,NA,TRBV6-5,TRBD1,TRBJ2-7,CASSSTGDSYEQYF,TGTGCCAGCAGTTCCACAGGGGACTCCTACGAGCAGTACTTC
10,NA,TRBV30,NA,TRBJ2-7,CAWSSREQYF,TGTGCCTGGAGTTCACGGGAGCAGTACTTC
13,NA,TRBV12-5,NA,TRBJ2-1,CASGLGSTNKQFF,TGTGCTAGTGGTTTGGGTAGTACCAATAAGCAGTTCTTC
15,few,TRBV18,TRBD1,TRBJ2-7,CASSPTGTGGYEQYF,TGTGCCAGCTCACCGACCGGGACAGGGGGCTACGAGCAGTACTTC
15,NA,TRBV4-1,NA,TRBJ2-3,CASSQRDSTTDTQYF,TGCGCCAGCAGCCAGAGGGACTCGACCACAGATACGCAGTATTTT
12,NA,TRBV5-1,NA,TRBJ2-3,CASSLDSDTQYF,TGCGCCAGCAGCTTGGACTCAGATACGCAGTATTTT
12,NA,TRBV30,NA,TRBJ1-2,CAWKYGGVGYTF,TGTGCCTGGAAGTACGGGGGAGTGGGCTACACCTTC
15,NA,TRBV6-5,TRBD1,TRBJ2-3,CASRELDRGVDTQYF,TGTGCCAGCAGAGAACTGGACAGGGGGGTAGATACGCAGTATTTT
13,NA,TRBV29-1,TRBD2,TRBJ2-5,CSVLAGVGETQYF,TGCAGCGTACTAGCGGGAGTAGGAGAGACCCAGTACTTC
14,NA,TRBV19,NA,TRBJ2-7,CASSINRPFEEQYF,TGTGCCAGTAGTATAAACAGGCCTTTTGAGGAGCAGTACTTC
14,NA,TRBV4-3,TRBD2,TRBJ2-7,CASSELAGKYEQYF,TGCGCCAGCTCCGAACTAGCGGGAAAGTACGAGCAGTACTTC
13,NA,TRBV5-1,NA,TRBJ2-1,CASREGPSNEQFF,TGCGCCAGCAGAGAGGGCCCCTCCAATGAGCAGTTCTTC
13,NA,TRBV11-3,NA,TRBJ2-7,CASSTTSGTEQYF,TGTGCCAGCAGCACTACTAGTGGTACCGAGCAGTACTTC
18,NA,TRBV4-3,NA,TRBJ2-1,CASSQDWAGKSSHNEQFF,TGCGCCAGCAGCCAAGATTGGGCAGGGAAAAGCTCCCACAATGAGCAGTTCTTC
15,NA,TRBV4-3,TRBD2,TRBJ2-1,CASSQGMGTSNEQFF,TGCGCCAGCAGCCAAGGAATGGGGACTAGCAATGAGCAGTTCTTC
15,NA,TRBV9,TRBD2,TRBJ2-1,CASSRVAGGYNEQFF,TGTGCCAGCAGCCGGGTGGCGGGAGGGTACAATGAGCAGTTCTTC
14,NA,TRBV5-1,TRBD1,TRBJ2-5,CASRPSQGEETQYF,TGCGCCAGCAGACCTTCTCAGGGGGAAGAGACCCAGTACTTC
14,NA,TRBV30,TRBD1,TRBJ1-2,CAWTRTGGIYGYTF,TGTGCCTGGACCAGGACAGGGGGGATCTATGGCTACACCTTC
14,NA,TRBV4-2,TRBD1,TRBJ1-4,CASSPQGAREKLFF,TGTGCCAGCAGCCCACAGGGGGCGCGGGAAAAACTGTTTTTT
14,NA,TRBV2,NA,TRBJ1-2,CASSVGQTNYGYTF,TGTGCCAGCAGTGTTGGACAGACTAACTATGGCTACACCTTC
16,NA,TRBV5-1,TRBD1,TRBJ1-1,CASSLTGTGKVTEAFF,TGCGCCAGCAGCTTGACCGGGACAGGTAAGGTAACTGAAGCTTTCTTT
15,NA,TRBV9,TRBD2,TRBJ2-5,CASSVEASGPGAQYF,TGTGCCAGCAGCGTAGAGGCTAGCGGTCCCGGGGCCCAGTACTTC
16,NA,TRBV6-1,TRBD1,TRBJ1-2,CASSEVGTQGAWGYTF,TGTGCCAGCAGTGAAGTGGGGACGCAGGGGGCATGGGGCTACACCTTC
16,once,TRBV6-5,NA,TRBJ2-3,CASSYSGGISTDTQYF,TGTGCCAGCAGTTACTCTGGAGGAATTAGCACAGATACGCAGTATTTT
16,few,TRBV2,TRBD2,TRBJ2-5,CASSHAGLAGEETQYF,TGTGCCAGCAGTCACGCGGGACTAGCGGGAGAAGAGACCCAGTACTTC
13,NA,TRBV7-8,NA,TRBJ1-2,CASSAQTGYGYTF,TGTGCCAGCAGCGCACAGACAGGCTATGGCTACACCTTC
13,NA,TRBV7-2,NA,TRBJ1-1,CASSFDRSTEAFF,TGTGCCAGCAGCTTTGACCGGAGCACTGAAGCTTTCTTT
15,NA,TRBV7-2,NA,TRBJ2-4,CASSFSGGAKNIQYF,TGTGCCAGCAGCTTTTCTGGAGGGGCCAAAAACATTCAGTACTTC
12,NA,TRBV2,TRBD1,TRBJ1-2,CAIGTGAEGYTF,TGTGCCATAGGGACAGGCGCGGAGGGCTACACCTTC
15,NA,TRBV5-1,NA,TRBJ1-5,CASSPAGDSNQPQHF,TGCGCCAGCAGCCCCGCAGGGGATAGCAATCAGCCCCAGCATTTT
13,NA,TRBV7-2,NA,TRBJ2-7,CASSFGGSYEQYF,TGTGCCAGCAGCTTCGGCGGCTCCTACGAGCAGTACTTC
14,NA,TRBV9,TRBD1,TRBJ1-2,CASSVGTGVGGYTF,TGTGCCAGCAGCGTGGGGACAGGGGTTGGTGGCTACACCTTC
13,NA,TRBV5-1,TRBD1,TRBJ1-2,CASSQGANYGYTF,TGCGCCTCTTCGCAGGGGGCGAACTATGGCTACACCTTC
15,NA,TRBV28,NA,TRBJ2-6,CASSFFGSGANVLTF,TGTGCCAGCAGTTTTTTCGGCTCTGGGGCCAACGTCCTGACTTTC
15,NA,TRBV4-1,NA,TRBJ2-2,CASSEAGVNTGELFF,TGCGCCAGCAGCGAGGCCGGGGTGAACACCGGGGAGCTGTTTTTT
15,NA,TRBV4-3,TRBD1,TRBJ2-7,CASSQGRTGNYEQYF,TGCGCCAGCAGCCAAGGGCGGACAGGGAACTACGAGCAGTACTTC
15,NA,TRBV18,NA,TRBJ1-4,CASSPDTAFNEKLFF,TGTGCCAGCTCACCAGACACGGCATTTAATGAAAAACTGTTTTTT